This T cell receptor beta chain was identified in a study of persistence of HIV-infected CD4 T cells. General study findings and limits: Compared with CD3/CD28-stimulated cells, CMV- and Gag-responding cells showed lower TCRbeta richness. Antigen-responding cells were enriched for degenerate expanded CDR3beta sequences.

The libraries were made with immunoSEQ version 4 in survey mode. The repertoire was sequenced with immunoSEQ multiplex PCR; TCRdb's copy has only in-frame clones and lacks some. The sample consists of tens of thousands of clones, about 69% of them appearing once. A word on this clone: As yet, its antigen is unknown.

Cells were stimulated with overlapping HIV-1 Gag 15-mer peptides. Memory cells lacking CD40L and CD69 with high CD45RO were sorted. The sample consisted of CD4+ T cells sorted from PBMCs after roughly 17-hour stimulation, taken from a patient who received antiretroviral therapy. This clonotype originated in an adult man with HIV who was CMV-seropositive.

CDR3 residues: CASSPMTSGGAEETQYF. In nucleotides, the CDR3 is TGTGCCAGCAGCCCGATGACTAGCGGGGGGGCTGAAGAGACCCAGTACTTC. The chain carries TRBV4-2 and TRBJ2-5; 14 bases map to TRBD2. This CDR3 has 17 residues. The ends lost 4 bases at V and 3 bases at J; junction bases unmatched: 7. The germline gives CDR1 LGHNA, CDR2 YNFKEQ.